The T cell receptor beta chain described here comes from a study of blood T cell repertoires in COVID-19. Study details: There were acute and convalescent COVID-19 samples, and they came from the United States, Italy and Spain.

Data came from immunoSEQ multiplex PCR; TCRdb stores just in-frame clones and leaves some out. The sample records some 80,000 clones, about 88% being singletons. CDR1 is SGHTA, CDR2 FQGNSA, per germline. V was clipped by 1 base and J by 6 bases; unmatched bases: 5. There are 15 residues in the CDR3. The specimen was peripheral blood. The chain is built from TRBV7-2 and TRBJ2-2; 7 bases agree with TRBD1. This receptor was taken from a woman older than 75 with active or convalescent COVID-19. CDR3 nucleotide sequence: TGTGCCAGCAGCTTAGTAGGGGGCGAGGCCGGGGAGCTGTTTTTT. This encodes CASSLVGGEAGELFF.